The clone carrying this T cell receptor (beta chain) is labeled as medium-sized. This table comes from immunoSEQ multiplex PCR, and its TCRdb copy is limited to in-frame clones, with some not included. The sample lists several thousand clones, around 24% occurring once. This record belongs to a study of sequential checkpoint blockade in melanoma. The treatment was: randomized to nivolumab then ipilimumab (arm A) or the reverse (arm B). Trimming took 5 bases from V and 3 from J; bases not matched to a gene: 9. Germline V gene sequence: CDR1 SGHNT, CDR2 YENEEA. This CDR3 is built from 15 residues. The specimen was tumor tissue (inferred from file names), collected from a patient given nivolumab and ipilimumab in sequence. The source of this sequence is a human donor with melanoma. The chain uses TRBV11-3 and TRBJ1-1, with TRBD1 matching over 7 bases. In DNA, the CDR3 is TGTGCCAGCAGCCCTTCCCGGGACAGTTACACTGAAGCTTTCTTT. Encoded protein: CASSPSRDSYTEAFF.